What follows are 19 T cell receptor beta chains derived from one specimen sequenced in a study of blood T cell repertoires in COVID-19. Produced via immunoSEQ multiplex PCR; TCRdb's table is partial and in-frame only. This sample carries fewer than 200,000 clones, under 85% of them seen once, and the ten largest clones take 6% to 8.5%. The sequencing input was peripheral blood. The origin of the receptors is a woman in her 70s with COVID-19, enrolled during active disease.

V is TRBV7-8 and J is TRBJ1-1; D is undetermined. The CDR3 covers 15 residues. Germline CDR1 SGHVS, CDR2 FQNEAQ. V was pared by 1 base and J by 0 bases, with 9 bases between. The CDR3 DNA reads as TGTGCCAGCAGCTTAGGATCCCGAGTGAACACTGAAGCTTTCTTT. Residues: CASSLGSRVNTEAFF.

J is TRBJ2-2 and V is TRBV27, with 8 bases lining up with TRBD1. V dropped 5 bases and J dropped 10; count of bases not matched to a gene: 12. CDR1 and CDR2 (germline): MNHEY, SMNVEV (reference sequence). The length of the CDR3 is 15 residues. CDR3 coding DNA: TGTGCCAGCAGTCTCCAGGGGGCTTTCGCCGCGGAGCTGTTTTTT. Amino acids: CASSLQGAFAAELFF.

The table lists this clone with a few counts. The same CDR3 is also encoded by other DNA sequences in this sample. The CDR3 DNA sequence: TGTGCCAGCAGCTCTGGACAGGGTTATGAAAAACTGTTTTTT. Amino acid sequence: CASSSGQGYEKLFF. The chain is built from TRBV5-6 and TRBJ1-4, with 8 bases aligning to TRBD1. Germline loops: CDR1 SGHDT, CDR2 YYEEEE. J lost 6 bases, V lost 3 bases, and 4 bases had no gene match. This CDR3 has 14 residues. Based on the CDR3 plus reference TRBV5-6 and TRBJ1-4, the full variable domain is DAGVTQSPTHLIKTRGQQVTLRCSPKSGHDTVSWYQQALGQGPQFIFQYYEEEERQRGNFPDRFSGHQFPNYSSELNVNALLLGDSALYLCASSSGQGYEKLFFGSGTQLSVL.

This chain links TRBV3-1 (or the pseudogene TRBV3-2) with TRBJ1-1; possibly TRBD1 for D (5 bases). The CDR3 contains 13 residues. V gave up 4 bases and J gave up 5 bases, with 11 bases separating them. Germline CDR1 LGHDT, CDR2 YNNKEL (reference sequence). CDR3 in amino acids: CASSLTEGTEAFF. The DNA of the CDR3 is TGTGCCAGCAGCCTGACAGAAGGGACTGAAGCTTTCTTT.

The gene calls are TRBV19 and TRBJ2-4; 8 nucleotides match TRBD1. The CDR3 consists of 16 residues. Germline loops: CDR1 LNHDA, CDR2 SQIVND (reference sequence). The junction had 14 bases not matched to a gene; V was cut back by 5 bases and J by 8 bases. The CDR3 coding sequence is TGTGCCAGTAGTGCCCTCAACAGGGGGTTAACGGACATTCAGTACTTC. Translation gives CASSALNRGLTDIQYF.

The chain joins TRBV19 to TRBJ1-1; D remains ambiguous. The V end was cut by 5 bases, the J end by 3 bases, with 10 bases between. Germline loops: CDR1 LNHDA, CDR2 SQIVND (reference sequence). The CDR3 has 13 residues. CDR3 sequence (DNA): TGTGCCAGTAGTCCCGCCGGTTACACTGAAGCTTTCTTT. Translated: CASSPAGYTEAFF. The full variable domain, with the rest looked up from reference TRBV19 and TRBJ1-1, is DGGITQSPKYLFRKEGQNVTLSCEQNLNHDAMYWYRQDPGQGLRLIYYSQIVNDFQKGDIAEGYSVSREKKESFPLTVTSAQKNPTAFYLCASSPAGYTEAFFGQGTRLTVV.

This chain uses TRBV7-2 with TRBJ2-7; 8 bases fit TRBD2. V dropped 2 bases and J dropped 6; count of bases not matched to a gene: 9. The CDR3 runs 15 residues. Germline V CDR1 and CDR2: SGHTA, FQGNSA. The CDR3 DNA is TGTGCCAGCAGCTTAACGCGCGGGAGGCTGGTCGAGCAGTACTTC. It is translated as CASSLTRGRLVEQYF.

The V call is TRBV7-2, the J call TRBJ1-3, with TRBD1 matching 8 bases. CDR3 length equals 15 residues. J gave up 4 bases and V 5 bases, and 7 bases lay outside the gene matches. CDR1 is SGHTA and CDR2 is FQGNSA in the germline V gene. CDR3 loop: CASSNDRGWGNTIYF. DNA of the CDR3: TGTGCCAGCAGCAATGACAGGGGTTGGGGAAACACCATATATTTT.

The gene calls are TRBV6-5 and TRBJ1-6; 8 bases line up with TRBD1. The V gene end was trimmed by 5 bases and the J gene end by 9 bases; junction bases not matched to a gene: 9. The length of the CDR3 is 15 residues. Germline CDR1 reads MNHEY; CDR2 reads SVGAGI. The CDR3 nucleotides read TGTGCCAGCAGTCGGACACAGGGGGGAGGTTCACCCCTCCACTTT. Translating it yields CASSRTQGGGSPLHF.

The table lists this clone with a count of one. V is TRBV3-1 (or the pseudogene TRBV3-2) and J is TRBJ2-7; the D gene is possibly TRBD2 (5 bases). The V and J ends lost 0 bases and 2 bases respectively, with 14 bases between them. The CDR3 consists of 16 residues. Germline values: CDR1 LGHDT, CDR2 YNNKEL (reference sequence). The CDR3 protein is CASSQDARDSPYEQYF. DNA for the CDR3: TGTGCCAGCAGCCAAGATGCGAGGGATTCCCCCTACGAGCAGTACTTC.

The gene calls are TRBV29-1 and TRBJ1-2; D is possibly TRBD1 (6 bases). The CDR3 has 12 amino acids. Germline CDR1 and CDR2: SQVTM and ANQGSEA. The V and J ends lost 0 bases and 8 bases respectively, with 10 bases between them. The CDR3 is CSVEEQGYGYTF. DNA of the CDR3: TGCAGCGTTGAAGAACAGGGCTACGGCTACACCTTC.

The genes are TRBV28 and TRBJ2-2, with D possibly being TRBD2 (5 bases). Between the trimmed V and J ends, which lost 7 bases and 1 base, there was a span of 13 bases. The CDR3 runs to 15 residues. Germline V CDR1 and CDR2: MDHEN, SYDVKM. The CDR3 reads CASTPSRGNTGELFF. The CDR3 DNA reads TGTGCCAGCACCCCCAGCCGGGGGAACACCGGGGAGCTGTTTTTT.

The rearrangement uses TRBV28 and TRBJ1-5, with 7 bases lining up with TRBD1. There are 15 residues in the CDR3. Germline assignment: CDR1 MDHEN and CDR2 SYDVKM. The V gene end was trimmed by 5 bases and the J gene end by 2 bases; junction bases not matched to a gene: 6. This CDR3 is CASSPNDRGNQPQHF. The CDR3, as DNA: TGTGCCAGCAGTCCGAACGACAGGGGCAATCAGCCCCAGCATTTT.

This sequence joins TRBV7-2 and TRBJ2-3; 7 nucleotides match TRBD2. The CDR3 extends over 15 amino acids. The germline CDR1 and CDR2 sequences are SGHTA and FQGNSA. V dropped 1 base and J dropped 4; count of bases not matched to a gene: 5. The CDR3 bases are TGTGCCAGCAGCTTAGTAGGGGCGGGAGCAGATACGCAGTATTTT. It specifies CASSLVGAGADTQYF.

The chain has TRBV30 and TRBJ2-6, with 8 bases lining up with TRBD2. Per germline, CDR1 GTSNPN and CDR2 SVGIG (reference sequence). The V gene end was trimmed by 5 bases and the J gene end by 2 bases; junction bases not matched to a gene: 5. The CDR3 has 15 residues. The CDR3 DNA follows: TGTGCCTGGGACGGGAGGGTCCCTGGGGCCAACGTCCTGACTTTC. Translating gives CAWDGRVPGANVLTF.

This clone was detected a few times. The V and J genes are TRBV7-2 and TRBJ2-1; 7 bases are shared with TRBD1. V gave up 5 bases and J gave up 4 bases; unmatched junction bases: 5. Germline V gene lookup returns CDR1 SGHTA and CDR2 FQGNSA. The CDR3 totals 14 residues. CDR3: CASSARTGYNEQFF. CDR3 bases: TGTGCCAGCAGCGCCAGGACAGGTTACAATGAGCAGTTCTTC.

The chain combines TRBV28 with TRBJ1-1, with 7 positions matching TRBD1. The CDR3 sequence is 14 residues long. The V and J ends lost 7 bases and 7 bases, in that order; junction bases with no gene match: 12. Germline CDR1 MDHEN, CDR2 SYDVKM. The CDR3, as DNA: TGTGCCAGCATCTGGTCAGGGGGGACGCATGAAGCTTTCTTT. Its protein product is CASIWSGGTHEAFF.

The genes are TRBV2 and TRBJ1-4; the D gene is possibly TRBD1 (5 bases). The germline gives CDR1 SNHLY, CDR2 FYNNEI. V was pared by 4 bases and J by 4 bases, with 13 bases between. The CDR3 consists of 15 residues. CDR3 in amino acids: CASSGQHNSNEKLFF. The CDR3 DNA follows: TGTGCCAGCAGTGGACAGCACAATAGTAATGAAAAACTGTTTTTT.

This chain uses TRBV5-5 with TRBJ2-1, with D possibly matching TRBD2 (6 bases). CDR1 SGHKS and CDR2 YYEKEE come from the germline V gene (reference sequence). The length of the CDR3 is 16 residues. V lost 1 base and J 1 base, leaving 12 bases between the germline ends. CDR3 bases: TGTGCCAGCAGCTTGTTCAGCGGGCCATCCTACAATGAGCAGTTCTTC. Its translation is CASSLFSGPSYNEQFF.